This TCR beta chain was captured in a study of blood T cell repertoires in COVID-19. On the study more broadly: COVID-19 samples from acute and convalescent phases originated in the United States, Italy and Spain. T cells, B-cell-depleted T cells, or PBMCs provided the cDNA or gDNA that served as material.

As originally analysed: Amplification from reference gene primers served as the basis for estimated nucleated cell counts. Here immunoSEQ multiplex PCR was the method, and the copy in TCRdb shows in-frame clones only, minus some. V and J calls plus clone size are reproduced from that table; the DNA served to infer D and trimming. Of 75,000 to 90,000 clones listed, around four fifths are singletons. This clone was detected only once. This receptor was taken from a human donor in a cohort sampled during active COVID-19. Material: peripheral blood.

The CDR3 loop is CASSPTSGGPTDTQYF. As DNA, the CDR3 is TGTGCCAGCAGTCCGACTAGCGGGGGACCCACAGATACGCAGTATTTT. The rearrangement joins TRBV2 to TRBJ2-3; 12 bases line up with TRBD2. V lost 5 bases and J lost 2; bases outside the gene matches: 5. The length of the CDR3 is 16 residues. CDR1 is SNHLY, CDR2 FYNNEI, per germline.